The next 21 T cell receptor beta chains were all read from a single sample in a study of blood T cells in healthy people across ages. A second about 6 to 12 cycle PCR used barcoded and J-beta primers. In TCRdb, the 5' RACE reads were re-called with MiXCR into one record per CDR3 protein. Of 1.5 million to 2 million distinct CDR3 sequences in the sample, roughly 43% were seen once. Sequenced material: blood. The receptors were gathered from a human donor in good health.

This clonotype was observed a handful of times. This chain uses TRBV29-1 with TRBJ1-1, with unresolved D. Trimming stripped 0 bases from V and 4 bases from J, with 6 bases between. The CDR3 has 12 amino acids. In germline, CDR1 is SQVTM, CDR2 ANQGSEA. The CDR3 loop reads CSVEDQVTEAFF. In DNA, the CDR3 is TGCAGCGTTGAAGATCAAGTCACTGAAGCTTTCTTT.

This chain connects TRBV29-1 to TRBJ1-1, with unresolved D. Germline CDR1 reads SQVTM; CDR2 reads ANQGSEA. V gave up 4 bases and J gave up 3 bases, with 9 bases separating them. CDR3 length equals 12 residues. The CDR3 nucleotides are TGCAGCGTTGCTGGGTGGGACACTGAAGCTTTCTTT. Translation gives CSVAGWDTEAFF.

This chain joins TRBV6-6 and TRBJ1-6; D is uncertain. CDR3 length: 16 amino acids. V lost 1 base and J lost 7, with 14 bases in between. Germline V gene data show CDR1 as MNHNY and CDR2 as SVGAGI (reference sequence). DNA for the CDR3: TGTGCCAGCAGTTACTTGCTGGGATGGGAGAATTCACCCCTCCACTTT. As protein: CASSYLLGWENSPLHF.

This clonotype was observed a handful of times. The CDR3 nucleotides are TGTGCCAGCAGCTCCTCTTTTGGGGGAAAGACCCAGTACTTC. It is translated as CASSSSFGGKTQYF. This chain joins TRBV27 and TRBJ2-5; D might be TRBD1 or TRBD2, each matching 5 bases. Germline V gene sequence: CDR1 MNHEY, CDR2 SMNVEV (reference sequence). CDR3 length: 14 residues. Trimming left V 6 bases short and J 6 bases short, with 17 bases between.

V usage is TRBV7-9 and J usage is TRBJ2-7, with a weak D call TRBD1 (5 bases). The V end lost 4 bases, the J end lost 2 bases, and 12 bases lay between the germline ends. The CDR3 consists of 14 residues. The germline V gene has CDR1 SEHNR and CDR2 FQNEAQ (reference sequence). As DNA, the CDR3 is TGTGCCAGCAGCTCCCCAAGGGGCCCCTACGAGCAGTACTTC. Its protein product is CASSSPRGPYEQYF.

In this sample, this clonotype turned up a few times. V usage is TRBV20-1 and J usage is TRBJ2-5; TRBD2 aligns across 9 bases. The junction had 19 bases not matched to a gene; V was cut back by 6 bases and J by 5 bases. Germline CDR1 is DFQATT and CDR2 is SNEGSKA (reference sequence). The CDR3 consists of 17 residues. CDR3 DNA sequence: TGCAGTGCCAGATTAGGGGCTAGCGGGGCCCGCAGGGAGACCCAGTACTTC. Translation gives CSARLGASGARRETQYF.

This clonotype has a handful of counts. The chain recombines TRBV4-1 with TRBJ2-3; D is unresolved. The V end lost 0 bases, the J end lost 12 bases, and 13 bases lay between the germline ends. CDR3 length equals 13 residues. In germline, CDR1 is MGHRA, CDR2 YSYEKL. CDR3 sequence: CASSQDLASQQYF. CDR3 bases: TGCGCCAGCAGCCAAGATTTGGCGTCTCAACAGTATTTT.

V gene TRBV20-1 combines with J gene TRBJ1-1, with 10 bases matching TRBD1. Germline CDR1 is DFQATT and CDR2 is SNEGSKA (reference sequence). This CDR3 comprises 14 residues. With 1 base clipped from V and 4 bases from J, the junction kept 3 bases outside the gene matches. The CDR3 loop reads CSARARTGGTEAFF. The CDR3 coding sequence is TGCAGTGCTAGAGCTCGGACAGGGGGCACTGAAGCTTTCTTT.

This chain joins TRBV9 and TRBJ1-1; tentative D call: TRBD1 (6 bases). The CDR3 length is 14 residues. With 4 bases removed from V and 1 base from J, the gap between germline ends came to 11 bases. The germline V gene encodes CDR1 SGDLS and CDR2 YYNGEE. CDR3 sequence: CASSKGEWNTEAFF. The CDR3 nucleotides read TGTGCCAGCAGCAAGGGGGAGTGGAACACTGAAGCTTTCTTT.

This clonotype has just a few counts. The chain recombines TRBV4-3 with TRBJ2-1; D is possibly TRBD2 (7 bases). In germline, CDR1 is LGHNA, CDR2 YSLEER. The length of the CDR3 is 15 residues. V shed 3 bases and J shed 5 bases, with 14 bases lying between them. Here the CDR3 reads CASSQEWGGHNEQFF. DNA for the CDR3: TGCGCCAGCAGCCAGGAGTGGGGGGGCCACAATGAGCAGTTCTTC.

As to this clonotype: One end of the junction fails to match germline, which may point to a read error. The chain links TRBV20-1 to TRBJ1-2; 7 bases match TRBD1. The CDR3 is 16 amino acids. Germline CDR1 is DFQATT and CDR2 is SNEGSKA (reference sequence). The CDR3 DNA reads TGCAGTGTTAGAGTCGATATAACAGGGGCGGGCGGTGGCTACACCTTC. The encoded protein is CSVRVDITGAGGGYTF.

CDR3 in DNA: TGTGCCAGCAGTTTGGGGGTTCGCCAAGAGACCCAGTACTTC. This translates into CASSLGVRQETQYF. The J gene is TRBJ2-5, the V gene TRBV12-3 or TRBV12-4; D may be TRBD1 or TRBD2 (5 bases each). The V gene lost 3 bases and the J gene lost 1 base, with 9 bases spanning the gap. The CDR3 totals 14 residues.

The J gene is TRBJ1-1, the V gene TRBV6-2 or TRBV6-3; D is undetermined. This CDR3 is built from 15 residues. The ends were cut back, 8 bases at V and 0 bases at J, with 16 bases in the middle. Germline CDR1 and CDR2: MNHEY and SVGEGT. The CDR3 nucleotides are TGTGCCAGCCAACTCTCTCGGGTGATGAACACTGAAGCTTTCTTT. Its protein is CASQLSRVMNTEAFF.

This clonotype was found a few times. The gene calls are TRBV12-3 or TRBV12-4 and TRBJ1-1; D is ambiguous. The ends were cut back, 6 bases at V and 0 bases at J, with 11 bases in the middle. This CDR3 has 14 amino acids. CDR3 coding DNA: TGTGCCAGCAGCCTAATGGGGTTGAACACTGAAGCTTTCTTT. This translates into CASSLMGLNTEAFF.

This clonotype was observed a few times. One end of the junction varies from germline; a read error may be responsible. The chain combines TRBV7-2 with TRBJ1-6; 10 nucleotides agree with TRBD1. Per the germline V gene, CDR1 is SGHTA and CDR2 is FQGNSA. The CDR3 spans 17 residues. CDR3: CASSLAGDRGYNSPLHF. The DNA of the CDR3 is TGTGCCAGCAGCTTAGCTGGGGACAGGGGATACAATTCGCCCCTCCACTTT.

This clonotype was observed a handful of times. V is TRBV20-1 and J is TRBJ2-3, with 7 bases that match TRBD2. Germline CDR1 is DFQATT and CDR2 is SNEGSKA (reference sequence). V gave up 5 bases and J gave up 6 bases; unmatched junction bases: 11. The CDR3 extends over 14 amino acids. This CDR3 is CSAPSAGVRDTQYF. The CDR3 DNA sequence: TGCAGTGCTCCCTCGGCGGGGGTCAGGGATACGCAGTATTTT.

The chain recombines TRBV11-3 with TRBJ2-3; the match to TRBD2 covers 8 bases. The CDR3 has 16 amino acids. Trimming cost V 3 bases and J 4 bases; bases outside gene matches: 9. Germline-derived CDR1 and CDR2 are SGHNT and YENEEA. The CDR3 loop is CASSLGLVHLPDTQYF. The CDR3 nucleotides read TGTGCCAGCAGCTTGGGACTAGTTCATTTGCCAGATACGCAGTATTTT.

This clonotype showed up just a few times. The CDR3 sequence: CSARVNSPTDYNEQFF. As DNA, the CDR3 is TGCAGTGCTAGAGTGAATAGTCCCACTGACTACAATGAGCAGTTCTTC. The chain uses TRBV20-1 and TRBJ2-1; D ambiguous. Per the germline V gene, CDR1 is DFQATT and CDR2 is SNEGSKA (reference sequence). The CDR3 has 16 amino acids. Trimming left V 1 base short and J 3 bases short, with 16 bases between.

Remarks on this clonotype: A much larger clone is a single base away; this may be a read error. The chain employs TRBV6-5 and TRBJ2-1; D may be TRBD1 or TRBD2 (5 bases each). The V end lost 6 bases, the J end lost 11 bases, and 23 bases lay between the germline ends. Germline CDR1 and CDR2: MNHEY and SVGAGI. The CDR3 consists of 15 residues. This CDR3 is CASSRTGTIGDKQFF. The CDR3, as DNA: TGTGCCAGCAGCCGTACCGGGACGATCGGAGATAAGCAGTTCTTC.

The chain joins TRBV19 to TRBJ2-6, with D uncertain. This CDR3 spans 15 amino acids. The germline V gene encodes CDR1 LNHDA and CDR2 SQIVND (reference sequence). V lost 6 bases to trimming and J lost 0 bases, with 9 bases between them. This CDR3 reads CASRPDLSGANVLTF. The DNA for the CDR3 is TGTGCCAGTAGGCCCGATCTCTCTGGGGCCAACGTCCTGACTTTC.

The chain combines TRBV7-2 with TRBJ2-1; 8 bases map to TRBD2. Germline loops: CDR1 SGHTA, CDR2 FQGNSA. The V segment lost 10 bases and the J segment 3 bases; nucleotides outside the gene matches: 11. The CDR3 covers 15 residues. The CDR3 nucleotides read TGTGCCACGAGGAGCGGGGGTGGATTCTACAATGAGCAGTTCTTC. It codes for CATRSGGGFYNEQFF.